What follows is one TCR beta chain and its context. Its target antigen remains unknown. Per-nucleotide qualities are absent, and no much larger clonotype sits a single base away. Collaborating institutions collected whole blood in K2EDTA tubes following their own protocols. For TCRbeta analysis, collaborator samples were shipped as frozen whole blood, as isolated PBMCs, or as DNA extracted from either sample type. This sample was included in a study of blood T cell repertoires in COVID-19 (TCRdb year 2020). Broadly, across the study: Samples covering the acute and convalescent phases of COVID-19 were provided by collaborators in the United States, Italy and Spain. Where available, HLA class I and class II types were taken from metadata supplied by the sample provider and were not determined by assay-based typing. The repertoires were released in a freely available public database meant as a resource for research on the immune response to SARS-CoV-2. The samples were drawn from two sources: the first 160 participants of the ongoing ImmuneRACE study, and 1,000 to 1,500 subjects contributed by 6 global collaborators. The prospective study material was composed of cDNA or gDNA derived from T cells, B-cell-depleted T cells, or PBMCs. The dataset comprised deeply sampled blood TCRbeta repertoires from subjects exposed to, actively infected with, or recovered from COVID-19. A de-identified subject ID, COVID-19 status, age in years and sex were almost always included in the sample metadata.

The CDR3 holds 13 amino acids from the cysteine to the phenylalanine. The sequence is cut down to CDR3 DNA, 39 bases in frame from base 1. The V and J ends are trimmed by 2 bases and 7 bases, leaving 11 bases between them. Based on the germline V gene (reference sequence), the CDR1 and CDR2 sequences are GTSNPN and SVGIG. The immunoSEQ Assay, a bias-controlled multiplex PCR, was used to amplify TCRbeta CDR3 regions from genomic DNA. In the original analysis: The number of nucleated cells in each sample was estimated by amplification of reference gene primers within the assay. To quantify the absolute abundance of each unique TCRbeta CDR3 rearrangement, sequence reads were collapsed and filtered. Productive Simpson clonality was computed per sample as the square root of Simpson's diversity index over productive rearrangements. TCRdb provides this immuneACCESS table in a form limited to in-frame rearrangements. Some clones are lacking; in checked studies, under half of them reflect an unresolved V gene, and why the rest are absent is not known. D and trimming were read from the DNA, whereas the V and J calls and clone size are those reported in that table. The sample table contains about 190,000 clones; only one count was recorded for around 80% of them. The ten largest account for about 20% of the sample.

General findings and caveats noted by the study authors: Clinical and demographic metadata were provided uncurated, with the amount varying by source and participant.

Sequenced: peripheral blood. This sequence uses TRBV30 and TRBJ2-2; TRBD2 is a weak D gene call, 6 bases matching. The receptor comes from a human donor in a cohort sampled during active COVID-19. The bases read TGTGCCTGGAGTCGGAGGGGAGGCGGGGAGCTGTTTTTT. It encodes CAWSRRGGGELFF.